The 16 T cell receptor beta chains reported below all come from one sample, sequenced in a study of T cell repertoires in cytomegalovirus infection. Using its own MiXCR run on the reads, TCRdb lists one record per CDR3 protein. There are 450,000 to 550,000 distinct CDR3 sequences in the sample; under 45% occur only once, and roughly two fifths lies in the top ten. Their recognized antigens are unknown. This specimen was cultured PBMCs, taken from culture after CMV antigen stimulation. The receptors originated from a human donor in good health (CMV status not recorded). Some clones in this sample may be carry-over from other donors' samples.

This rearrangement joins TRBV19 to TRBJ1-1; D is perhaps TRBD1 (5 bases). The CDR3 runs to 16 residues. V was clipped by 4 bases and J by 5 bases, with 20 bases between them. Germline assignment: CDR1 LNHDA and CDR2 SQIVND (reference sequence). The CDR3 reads CASSRGSGRPSTEAFF. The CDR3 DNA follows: TGTGCCAGTAGTAGGGGGTCAGGGAGGCCAAGTACTGAAGCTTTCTTT.

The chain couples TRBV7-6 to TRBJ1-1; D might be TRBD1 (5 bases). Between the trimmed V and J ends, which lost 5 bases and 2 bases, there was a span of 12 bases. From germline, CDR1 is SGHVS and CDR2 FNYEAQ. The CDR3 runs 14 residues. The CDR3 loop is CASSEGTANTEAFF. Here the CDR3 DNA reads TGTGCCAGCAGCGAAGGGACGGCCAACACTGAAGCTTTCTTT.

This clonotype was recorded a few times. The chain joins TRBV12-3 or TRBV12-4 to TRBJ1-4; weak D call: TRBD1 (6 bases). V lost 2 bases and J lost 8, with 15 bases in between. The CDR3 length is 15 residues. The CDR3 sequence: CASSLSGRGGEKLFF. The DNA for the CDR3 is TGTGCCAGCAGTTTAAGTGGCAGGGGAGGGGAAAAACTGTTTTTT.

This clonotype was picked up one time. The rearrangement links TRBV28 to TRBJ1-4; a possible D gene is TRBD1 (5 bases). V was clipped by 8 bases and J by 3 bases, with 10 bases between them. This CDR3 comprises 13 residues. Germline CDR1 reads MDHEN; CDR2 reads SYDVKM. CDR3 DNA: TGTGCCAGCGGGGGTTCAGCTAATGAAAAACTGTTTTTT. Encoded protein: CASGGSANEKLFF.

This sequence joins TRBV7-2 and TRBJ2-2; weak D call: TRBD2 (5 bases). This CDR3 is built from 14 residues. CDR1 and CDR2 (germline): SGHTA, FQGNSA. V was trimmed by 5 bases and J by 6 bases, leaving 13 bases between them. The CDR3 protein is CASSTPRGPGELFF. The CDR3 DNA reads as TGTGCCAGCAGCACCCCCAGAGGGCCCGGGGAGCTGTTTTTT.

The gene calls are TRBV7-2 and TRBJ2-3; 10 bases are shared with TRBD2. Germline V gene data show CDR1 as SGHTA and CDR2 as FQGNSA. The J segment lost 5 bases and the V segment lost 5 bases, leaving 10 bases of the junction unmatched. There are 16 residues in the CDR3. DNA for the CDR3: TGTGCCAGCAGCCTCCAATCTAGCGGGGGAGGAGATACGCAGTATTTT. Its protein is CASSLQSSGGGDTQYF.

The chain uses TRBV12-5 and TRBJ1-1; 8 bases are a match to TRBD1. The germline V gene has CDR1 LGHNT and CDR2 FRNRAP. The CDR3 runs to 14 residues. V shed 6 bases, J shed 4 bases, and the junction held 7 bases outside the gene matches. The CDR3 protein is CASGADRGSTEAFF. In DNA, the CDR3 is TGTGCTAGTGGGGCTGACAGGGGAAGCACTGAAGCTTTCTTT.

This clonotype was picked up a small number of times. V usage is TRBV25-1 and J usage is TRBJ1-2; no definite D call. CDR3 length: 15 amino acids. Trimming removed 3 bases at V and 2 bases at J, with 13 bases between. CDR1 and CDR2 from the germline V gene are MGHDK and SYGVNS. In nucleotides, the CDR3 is TGTGCCAGCAGTGACCCGGGAAAACTCAACTATGGCTACACCTTC. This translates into CASSDPGKLNYGYTF.

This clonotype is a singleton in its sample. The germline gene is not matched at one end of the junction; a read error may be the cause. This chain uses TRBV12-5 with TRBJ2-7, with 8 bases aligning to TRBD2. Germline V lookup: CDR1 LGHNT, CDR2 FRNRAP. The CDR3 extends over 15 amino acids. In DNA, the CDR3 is TGTGCTTGTGGTTTTGCGACTAGCGATACCTACGAGCAGTACTTC. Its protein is CACGFATSDTYEQYF. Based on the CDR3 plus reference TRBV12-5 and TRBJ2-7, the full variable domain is DARVTQTPRHKVTEMGQEVTMRCQPILGHNTVFWYRQTMMQGLELLAYFRNRAPLDDSGMPKDRFSAEMPDATLATLKIQPSEPRDSAVYFCACGFATSDTYEQYFGPGTRLTVT.

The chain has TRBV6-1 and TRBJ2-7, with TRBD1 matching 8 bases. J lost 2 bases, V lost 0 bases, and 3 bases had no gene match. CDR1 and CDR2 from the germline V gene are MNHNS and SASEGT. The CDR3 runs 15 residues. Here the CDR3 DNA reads TGTGCCAGCAGTGAAGCGGACAGGGCAACCTACGAGCAGTACTTC. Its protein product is CASSEADRATYEQYF.

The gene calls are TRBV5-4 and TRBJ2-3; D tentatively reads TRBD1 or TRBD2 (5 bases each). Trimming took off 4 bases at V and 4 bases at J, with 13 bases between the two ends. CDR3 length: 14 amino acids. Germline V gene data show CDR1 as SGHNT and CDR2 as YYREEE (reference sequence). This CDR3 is CASSRWGSADTQYF. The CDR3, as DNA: TGTGCCAGCAGCAGGTGGGGGAGCGCAGATACGCAGTATTTT.

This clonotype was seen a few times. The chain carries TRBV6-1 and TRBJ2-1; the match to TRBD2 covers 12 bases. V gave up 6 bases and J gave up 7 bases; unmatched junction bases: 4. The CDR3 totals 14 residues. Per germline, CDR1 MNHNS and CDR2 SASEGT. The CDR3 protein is CASRRTSGVNEQFF. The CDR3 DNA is TGTGCCAGCAGAAGGACTAGCGGGGTAAATGAGCAGTTCTTC.

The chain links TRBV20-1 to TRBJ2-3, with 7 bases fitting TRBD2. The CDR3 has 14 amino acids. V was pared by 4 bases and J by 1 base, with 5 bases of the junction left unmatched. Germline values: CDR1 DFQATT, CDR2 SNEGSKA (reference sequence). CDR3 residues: CSAKLTSGTDTQYF. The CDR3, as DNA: TGCAGTGCTAAGCTTACTAGCGGCACAGATACGCAGTATTTT.

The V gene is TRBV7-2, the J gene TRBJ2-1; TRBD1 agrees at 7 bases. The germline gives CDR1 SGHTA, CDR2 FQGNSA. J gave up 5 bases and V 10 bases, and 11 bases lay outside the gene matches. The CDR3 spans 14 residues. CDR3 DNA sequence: TGTGCCACGAGACAGGGTTCCCTGAACAATGAGCAGTTCTTC. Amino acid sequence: CATRQGSLNNEQFF.

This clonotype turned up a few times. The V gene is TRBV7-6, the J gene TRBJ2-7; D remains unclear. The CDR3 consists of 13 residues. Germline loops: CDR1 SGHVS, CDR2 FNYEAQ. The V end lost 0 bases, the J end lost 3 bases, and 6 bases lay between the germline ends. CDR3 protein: CASSLAAVYEQYF. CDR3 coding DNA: TGTGCCAGCAGCTTAGCCGCGGTCTACGAGCAGTACTTC.

CDR3 sequence (DNA): TGTGCCAGCAGTTTAATCTCCCCGCCAGGGGACGAGCAGTACTTC. Translating it yields CASSLISPPGDEQYF. The genes are TRBV12-3 or TRBV12-4 and TRBJ2-7, with D perhaps matching TRBD1 (6 bases). V was shortened by 2 bases and J by 5 bases, with 16 bases between the two germline ends. The CDR3 runs 15 residues.